This is a list of T cell receptor beta chains from one sample in a study of blood T cell repertoires in COVID-19. Here immunoSEQ multiplex PCR was the method, and the copy in TCRdb shows in-frame clones only, minus some. This table has about 140,000 clones, 85% to 90% appearing once. Sequenced material: peripheral blood. The receptors originated from a woman in her 50s with active or convalescent COVID-19. The CDR3 runs from the conserved cysteine through the conserved F or W. A D gene is named only where the DNA matches it firmly. Where a row states a size, it is once, few, many or the class of an expanded clone; other rows omit it.

CDR3 DNA: TGTGCCAGCGGCCTATTACCGGGAAGCAATCAGCCCCAGCATTTT
CDR3 protein: CASGLLPGSNQPQHF
D gene: NA
J gene: TRBJ1-5
V gene: TRBV6-2/TRBV6-3
clone size: few

CDR3 DNA: TGTGCCACCTCCTCCAGGGTCTCCGGGGCCAACGTCCTGACTTTC
CDR3 protein: CATSSRVSGANVLTF
D gene: NA
J gene: TRBJ2-6
V gene: TRBV15
clone size: NA

CDR3 DNA: TGTGCCAGTCGTACCCTACGGAACACCGGGGAGCTGTTTTTT
CDR3 protein: CASRTLRNTGELFF
D gene: NA
J gene: TRBJ2-2
V gene: TRBV7-3
clone size: NA

CDR3 DNA: TGTGCCAGTAGTTTAGGGGAGAGCAATCAGCCCCAGCATTTT
CDR3 protein: CASSLGESNQPQHF
D gene: NA
J gene: TRBJ1-5
V gene: TRBV19
clone size: NA

CDR3 DNA: NA
CDR3 protein: CASSHAVGQGANFFF
D gene: NA
J gene: TRBJ1-1
V gene: TRBV6-4
clone size: NA

CDR3 DNA: TGTGCCAGCTCACCAACAGGGGGGACAGATACGCAGTATTTT
CDR3 protein: CASSPTGGTDTQYF
D gene: TRBD1
J gene: TRBJ2-3
V gene: TRBV18
clone size: NA

CDR3 DNA: TGTGCCAGCAGTTACGGCGGGAGGGCCGTTGGGGAGACCCAGTACTTC
CDR3 protein: CASSYGGRAVGETQYF
D gene: TRBD2
J gene: TRBJ2-5
V gene: TRBV6-5
clone size: NA

CDR3 DNA: TGTGCCAGCAGATCCAGGGTTAGCACAGATACGCAGTATTTT
CDR3 protein: CASRSRVSTDTQYF
D gene: NA
J gene: TRBJ2-3
V gene: TRBV28
clone size: NA

CDR3 DNA: TGTGCCAGCAGCTTAAGAACCTCTGGACTAGGATCGGGAGGTACGCAGTATTTT
CDR3 protein: CASSLRTSGLGSGGTQYF
D gene: TRBD2
J gene: TRBJ2-3
V gene: TRBV7-3
clone size: NA

CDR3 DNA: TGTGCCGGGACTAGCGGACCCTACGAGCAGTACTTC
CDR3 protein: CAGTSGPYEQYF
D gene: TRBD2
J gene: TRBJ2-7
V gene: TRBV30
clone size: NA

CDR3 DNA: TGTGCCAGCAGCCCGGGACTAACCACCGGGGAGCTGTTTTTT
CDR3 protein: CASSPGLTTGELFF
D gene: TRBD2
J gene: TRBJ2-2
V gene: TRBV6-2/TRBV6-3
clone size: NA

CDR3 DNA: TGTGCCAGCAGTTTAGGAGCTAACTATGGCTACACCTTC
CDR3 protein: CASSLGANYGYTF
D gene: NA
J gene: TRBJ1-2
V gene: TRBV12-3/TRBV12-4
clone size: NA

CDR3 DNA: TGTGCCAGCAGTTTATCGCGGGAGGGCAGCGGGGAGCTGTTTTTT
CDR3 protein: CASSLSREGSGELFF
D gene: TRBD2
J gene: TRBJ2-2
V gene: TRBV27
clone size: NA

CDR3 DNA: TGTGCCAGCAGTTTATCTTTGGGACTAGCATCCCACGAGCAGTACTTC
CDR3 protein: CASSLSLGLASHEQYF
D gene: TRBD2
J gene: TRBJ2-7
V gene: TRBV28
clone size: NA

CDR3 DNA: TGTGCCAGCAGCTCATACCGTGGCTTACGCGAGCAGTACTTC
CDR3 protein: CASSSYRGLREQYF
D gene: NA
J gene: TRBJ2-7
V gene: TRBV7-2
clone size: few

CDR3 DNA: TGTGCCAGCATAGTCGGACTAGCGGGGGGCCATGAGCAGTTCTTC
CDR3 protein: CASIVGLAGGHEQFF
D gene: TRBD2
J gene: TRBJ2-1
V gene: TRBV6-5
clone size: NA

CDR3 DNA: TGTGCCAGCTCACTACAGGACAGGGATAGCGGCTACACCTTC
CDR3 protein: CASSLQDRDSGYTF
D gene: TRBD1
J gene: TRBJ1-2
V gene: TRBV18
clone size: NA

CDR3 DNA: TGTGCCAGCAGCATAGCTTACAATTCACCCCTCCACTTT
CDR3 protein: CASSIAYNSPLHF
D gene: NA
J gene: TRBJ1-6
V gene: TRBV12-3/TRBV12-4
clone size: NA

CDR3 DNA: TGTGCCAGCAGCCTCGGGACAGGCCCTTCCTACGAGCAGTACTTC
CDR3 protein: CASSLGTGPSYEQYF
D gene: TRBD1
J gene: TRBJ2-7
V gene: TRBV7-2
clone size: NA

CDR3 DNA: TGTGCCAGCAGAATACAGGGGGCCGCCTATGGCTACACCTTC
CDR3 protein: CASRIQGAAYGYTF
D gene: TRBD1
J gene: TRBJ1-2
V gene: TRBV11-2
clone size: NA

CDR3 DNA: TGCGCCAGCAGCGGGGCGCTAAACACCGGGGAGCTGTTTTTT
CDR3 protein: CASSGALNTGELFF
D gene: NA
J gene: TRBJ2-2
V gene: TRBV5-1
clone size: once

CDR3 DNA: TGTGCCAGCAGCTATACCGACAGACTGGTATACGAGCAGTACTTC
CDR3 protein: CASSYTDRLVYEQYF
D gene: NA
J gene: TRBJ2-7
V gene: TRBV7-9
clone size: NA

CDR3 DNA: TGTGCCAGCAGCTTGACTAGCGGGAGGGTTGCAGATACGCAGTATTTT
CDR3 protein: CASSLTSGRVADTQYF
D gene: TRBD2
J gene: TRBJ2-3
V gene: TRBV7-2
clone size: NA

CDR3 DNA: TGTGCCAGCAGCTTAGATATGGGGGGAGGTGGAGGCTACACCTTC
CDR3 protein: CASSLDMGGGGGYTF
D gene: NA
J gene: TRBJ1-2
V gene: TRBV7-6
clone size: once

CDR3 DNA: TGTGCCTGGAGTGGAGAGGACAAATTCTACAATGAGCAGTTCTTC
CDR3 protein: CAWSGEDKFYNEQFF
D gene: NA
J gene: TRBJ2-1
V gene: TRBV30
clone size: NA

CDR3 DNA: TGCGCCAGCAGTTCCACTACGGGTGGAAACACCATATATTTT
CDR3 protein: CASSSTTGGNTIYF
D gene: NA
J gene: TRBJ1-3
V gene: TRBV5-1
clone size: few

CDR3 DNA: TGTGCCAGCTCAGGCGGGGGCACGGGTGCCGGGGAGCTGTTTTTT
CDR3 protein: CASSGGGTGAGELFF
D gene: NA
J gene: TRBJ2-2
V gene: TRBV5-4
clone size: once

CDR3 DNA: TGCGCCAGCAGTGGACAGAGACAGTACTTC
CDR3 protein: CASSGQRQYF
D gene: NA
J gene: TRBJ2-5
V gene: TRBV10-1
clone size: NA

CDR3 DNA: TGTGCCAGCAGCTCCTCCGGGATGTCTCGAAATGAGCAGTTCTTC
CDR3 protein: CASSSSGMSRNEQFF
D gene: NA
J gene: TRBJ2-1
V gene: TRBV11-3
clone size: NA

CDR3 DNA: TGCGCCAGCAGCTTGTTTCGCGGGGGCACAGATACGCAGTATTTT
CDR3 protein: CASSLFRGGTDTQYF
D gene: NA
J gene: TRBJ2-3
V gene: TRBV5-1
clone size: NA

CDR3 DNA: TGTGCCAGCAGCGGACAGGCGAACACTGAAGCTTTCTTT
CDR3 protein: CASSGQANTEAFF
D gene: TRBD1
J gene: TRBJ1-1
V gene: TRBV2
clone size: few

CDR3 DNA: TGTGCCAGCATCAGGGCCCGGTTCGGGGAGCTGTTTTTT
CDR3 protein: CASIRARFGELFF
D gene: NA
J gene: TRBJ2-2
V gene: TRBV11-2
clone size: NA

CDR3 DNA: TGTGCCAGCTGTGACAGGGGCAACAATGAGCAGTTCTTC
CDR3 protein: CASCDRGNNEQFF
D gene: TRBD1
J gene: TRBJ2-1
V gene: TRBV12-3/TRBV12-4
clone size: NA

CDR3 DNA: TGTGCCATCAGTGAGGGGCGGGACACTGAAGCTTTCTTT
CDR3 protein: CAISEGRDTEAFF
D gene: NA
J gene: TRBJ1-1
V gene: TRBV10-3
clone size: NA

CDR3 DNA: TGTGCCTGGAGCCCAGGTAGCGGTAGCTACGAGCAGTACTTC
CDR3 protein: CAWSPGSGSYEQYF
D gene: NA
J gene: TRBJ2-7
V gene: TRBV30
clone size: NA

CDR3 DNA: TGTGCCACCAGCGACTCCACCCGACAGGGTTGGGCCTACGAGCAGTACTTC
CDR3 protein: CATSDSTRQGWAYEQYF
D gene: TRBD1
J gene: TRBJ2-7
V gene: TRBV15
clone size: NA

CDR3 DNA: TGCGCCAGCAGCTTGGGAGGTGGCGGAATAAACACCGGGGAGCTGTTTTTT
CDR3 protein: CASSLGGGGINTGELFF
D gene: NA
J gene: TRBJ2-2
V gene: TRBV5-1
clone size: NA

CDR3 DNA: TGCGCCAGCAGCCAAGAGGGACAGCACTCAACTAATGAAAAACTGTTTTTT
CDR3 protein: CASSQEGQHSTNEKLFF
D gene: TRBD1
J gene: TRBJ1-4
V gene: TRBV4-3
clone size: once

CDR3 DNA: TGTGCCAGCAGCTTACTAGCGGGGGGGCCGGACAATGAGCAGTTCTTC
CDR3 protein: CASSLLAGGPDNEQFF
D gene: TRBD2
J gene: TRBJ2-1
V gene: TRBV7-8
clone size: NA